Here is one T cell receptor beta chain with its context. The data were obtained in a study of blood T cell repertoires in COVID-19. Study-level background: Samples taken during acute and convalescent COVID-19 were collected in the United States, Italy and Spain. Sample material is recorded as cDNA or gDNA derived from T cells, B-cell-depleted T cells, or PBMCs.

Source study methods: Amplification with reference gene primers provided the estimates of nucleated cell counts. This table comes from immunoSEQ multiplex PCR, and its TCRdb copy is limited to in-frame clones, with some not included. The V and J calls and clone size were taken over from that table, and D and trimming were inferred from the DNA. The sample has more than 250,000 clones, around four fifths seen once; the top ten hold around 1.2%. Per the germline V gene, CDR1 is LGHDT and CDR2 is YNNKEL (reference sequence). This CDR3 is 13 amino acids long. Trimming removed 2 bases at V and 8 bases at J, with 12 bases between.

The sequenced material came from peripheral blood. This TCR derives from a woman in her forties or fifties with acute or convalescent COVID-19. The chain uses TRBV3-1 (or the pseudogene TRBV3-2) and TRBJ1-2, with D maybe TRBD1 (5 bases). The CDR3 region is CASSQLNGGGYTF. DNA of the CDR3: TGTGCCAGCAGCCAACTTAACGGGGGGGGCTACACCTTC.